Below are 18 T cell receptor beta chains sequenced from a single sample in a study of T cell responses to AZD1222 COVID-19 vaccine. This table comes from immunoSEQ multiplex PCR, and its TCRdb copy is limited to in-frame clones, with some not included. Found here are about 100,000 clones, about nine tenths of them singletons; the top ten hold about 8.1%. The specimen was peripheral blood, collected 28 days after the second AZD1222 dose. The receptor set was obtained from an adult who received the AZD1222 COVID-19 vaccine.

V gene TRBV29-1 combines with J gene TRBJ1-2; 7 nucleotides line up with TRBD1. The CDR3 runs to 12 residues. Trimming took 4 bases from V and 4 from J; bases not matched to a gene: 3. Looked up from germline, CDR1 is SQVTM and CDR2 is ANQGSEA. Written as DNA, the CDR3 is TGCAGCGTTGTATGGGACAGCTATGGCTACACCTTC. This translates into CSVVWDSYGYTF.

The chain couples TRBV7-2 to TRBJ2-1; TRBD1 is a possible D gene (5 bases). Germline CDR1 is SGHTA and CDR2 is FQGNSA. The CDR3 is made up of 15 amino acids. V lost 1 base and J 0 bases, leaving 7 bases between the germline ends. The CDR3 nucleotides read TGTGCCAGCAGCTTAGAGGGGCGCTCCTACAATGAGCAGTTCTTC. This encodes CASSLEGRSYNEQFF. Drawing the rest from reference TRBV7-2 and TRBJ2-1, the complete variable domain is GAGVSQSPSNKVTEKGKDVELRCDPISGHTALYWYRQSLGQGLEFLIYFQGNSAPDKSGLPSDRFSAERTGGSVSTLTIQRTQQEDSAVYLCASSLEGRSYNEQFFGPGTRLTVL.

This clone was detected once. The chain has TRBV6-5 and TRBJ2-7; TRBD2 aligns across 7 bases. The V gene's germline CDR1 is MNHEY and CDR2 SVGAGI. This CDR3 contains 15 residues. The V gene end was trimmed by 8 bases and the J gene end by 3 bases; junction bases not matched to a gene: 13. CDR3 nucleotides: TGTGCCAGCCGGGGGAGGGTTGAGGGGTTCTACGAGCAGTACTTC. Translating it yields CASRGRVEGFYEQYF.

V and J are TRBV7-3 and TRBJ2-2; the match to TRBD2 covers 7 bases. Germline V gene lookup returns CDR1 SGHTA and CDR2 FQGTGA. V dropped 4 bases and J dropped 5; count of bases not matched to a gene: 7. CDR3 length: 15 amino acids. CDR3 sequence: CASSSTGGRTGELFF. The CDR3 nucleotides are TGTGCCAGCAGCTCTACCGGGGGGAGGACCGGGGAGCTGTTTTTT.

The chain combines TRBV4-2 with TRBJ2-3; 13 positions match TRBD2. Germline CDR1 is LGHNA and CDR2 is YNFKEQ. V trimming: 6 bases; J trimming: 6 bases; junction bases outside the gene matches: 6. The CDR3 totals 15 residues. This chain's CDR3 is CASSRTSGGSDTQYF. Here the CDR3 DNA reads TGTGCCAGCAGTCGGACTAGCGGGGGTTCTGATACGCAGTATTTT.

This clone was detected only a few times. The chain links TRBV28 to TRBJ2-7; maybe TRBD1 (6 bases). The ends were cut back, 2 bases at V and 1 base at J, with 12 bases in the middle. The germline V gene has CDR1 MDHEN and CDR2 SYDVKM. The CDR3 is 15 residues long. The CDR3 region has the DNA TGTGCCAGCAGTTTAGTAACAGGGCCTTCCTACGAGCAGTACTTC. Encoded protein: CASSLVTGPSYEQYF.

The DNA of the CDR3 is TGTGCCAGCTTAAAGACTAGCGGCACAGATACGCAGTATTTT. Translation: CASLKTSGTDTQYF. The chain links TRBV7-3 to TRBJ2-3, with 8 bases matching TRBD2. The CDR3 length is 14 residues. V was pared by 8 bases and J by 1 base, with 5 bases of the junction left unmatched. The germline gives CDR1 SGHTA, CDR2 FQGTGA.

This chain joins TRBV19 and TRBJ1-1, with 7 positions matching TRBD1. Germline lookup yields CDR1 LNHDA and CDR2 SQIVND (reference sequence). This CDR3 region has 12 residues. The V and J ends lost 2 bases and 11 bases, in that order; junction bases with no gene match: 5. The CDR3 spells CASSIQQGNAFF. As DNA, the CDR3 is TGTGCCAGTAGTATACAACAGGGGAACGCTTTCTTT.

The rearrangement uses TRBV1 and TRBJ1-1. TRBV1 is a pseudogene. This CDR3 comprises 17 residues. The CDR3 loop is CTSSQQGPRGMNTEAFF. In DNA, the CDR3 is TGCACCAGCAGCCAACAGGGGCCGCGGGGAATGAACACTGAAGCTTTCTTT.

This sequence joins TRBV16 and TRBJ2-7; no firm D call. The germline V and J ends were trimmed by 4 bases and 4 bases, with 5 bases remaining between them. Germline values: CDR1 KGHSY, CDR2 FQNENV. The CDR3 is made up of 11 amino acids. Here the CDR3 DNA reads TGTGCCAGCAGCCGTTCGTACGAGCAGTACTTC. It codes for CASSRSYEQYF.

The V gene is TRBV9, the J gene TRBJ1-5, with 9 bases matching TRBD1. V trimming: 4 bases; J trimming: 4 bases; junction bases outside the gene matches: 3. Germline-derived CDR1 and CDR2 are SGDLS and YYNGEE. This CDR3 contains 14 residues. The CDR3 is CASSLGQGNQPQHF. In nucleotides, the CDR3 is TGTGCCAGCAGCTTAGGACAGGGGAATCAGCCCCAGCATTTT.

V is TRBV27 and J is TRBJ1-1, with 10 nucleotides matching TRBD1. V lost 3 bases, J lost 8 bases, and 3 bases stayed unmatched. The V gene's germline CDR1 is MNHEY and CDR2 SMNVEV (reference sequence). This CDR3 comprises 13 residues. As DNA, the CDR3 is TGTGCCAGCAGTTTCGGGACAGGGGAGGAAGCTTTCTTT. Translating it yields CASSFGTGEEAFF.

V is TRBV5-1 and J is TRBJ2-1; 12 nucleotides match TRBD2. CDR1 is SGHRS, CDR2 YFSETQ, per germline. Unmatched junction bases numbered 5, after V lost 7 bases and J lost 6 bases. The CDR3 covers 14 residues. CDR3 amino acids: CASAGLAGFNEQFF. For the CDR3, the DNA is TGCGCCAGCGCAGGACTAGCGGGATTCAATGAGCAGTTCTTC.

The V gene is TRBV6-5, the J gene TRBJ1-2; TRBD1 agrees at 12 bases. Per the germline V gene, CDR1 is MNHEY and CDR2 is SVGAGI. The V and J ends lost 2 bases and 8 bases, in that order; junction bases with no gene match: 9. The CDR3 has 16 residues. The CDR3 nucleotides read TGTGCCAGCAGTTACAGCCCCGGGACAGGGGGCGGCGGCTACACCTTC. Protein sequence: CASSYSPGTGGGGYTF.

V and J are TRBV12-3 or TRBV12-4 and TRBJ2-2, with no clear D. V was clipped by 6 bases and J by 0 bases, with 2 bases between them. The CDR3 runs 12 residues. The CDR3 spells CASRTNTGELFF. The CDR3 DNA is TGTGCCAGCAGGACGAACACCGGGGAGCTGTTTTTT.

V gene TRBV5-1 combines with J gene TRBJ2-5, with TRBD2 matching over 9 bases. The CDR3 totals 15 residues. Germline-derived CDR1 and CDR2 are SGHRS and YFSETQ. The J segment lost 5 bases and the V segment lost 5 bases, leaving 10 bases of the junction unmatched. Here the CDR3 DNA reads TGCGCCAGCAGTCAAGGCGGGGGGGCCCGGGAGACCCAGTACTTC. Protein sequence: CASSQGGGARETQYF.

This clone has only one observation. This chain links TRBV7-2 with TRBJ1-6; D is uncertain. The V and J ends lost 0 bases and 5 bases respectively, with 8 bases between them. Germline V gene data show CDR1 as SGHTA and CDR2 as FQGNSA. The CDR3 has 15 amino acids. DNA for the CDR3: TGTGCCAGCAGCTTAGCGGAGACTAATAATTCACCCCTCCACTTT. It codes for CASSLAETNNSPLHF.

This clone has only one observation. This rearrangement joins TRBV19 to TRBJ1-6; D is uncertain. Per germline, CDR1 LNHDA and CDR2 SQIVND (reference sequence). This CDR3 spans 14 amino acids. V lost 10 bases, J lost 3 bases, and 13 bases lay in between. The DNA of the CDR3 is TGTGCCACCGGTCACACGCTCTATAATTCACCCCTCCACTTT. Encoded protein: CATGHTLYNSPLHF.